The entry that follows covers one T cell receptor beta chain sequence. Here immunoSEQ multiplex PCR was the method, and the copy in TCRdb shows in-frame clones only, minus some. The sample records 60,000 to 90,000 clones, about 79% being singletons. The sample comes from a study of blood T cell repertoires in COVID-19. The receptor was derived from a woman aged 50 to 65 with acute or convalescent COVID-19. Sequenced sample: peripheral blood.

CDR3 protein: CASSLETGADTQYF. CDR3 nucleotide sequence: TGCGCCAGCAGCTTGGAGACAGGGGCAGATACGCAGTATTTT. V usage is TRBV5-1 and J usage is TRBJ2-3; TRBD1 matches 8 bases. The CDR3 covers 14 residues. Per the germline V gene, CDR1 is SGHRS and CDR2 is YFSETQ. With 0 bases clipped from V and 4 bases from J, the junction kept 1 base outside the gene matches.